Reported below is one T cell receptor beta chain. The target antigen is unknown. Trimming took 1 base from V and 4 from J; bases not matched to a gene: 4. This CDR3 spans 15 amino acids. Unique molecular identifiers tagged the TCR beta cDNA libraries. With about 0.9 to 11 million T cells as the source, 540,000 or so cDNA molecules resulted. TCRdb recomputed calls from the PCR reads with MiXCR, one row per CDR3 protein. The sample records about 770,000 distinct CDR3 sequences, more than 45% being singletons. These data are taken from a study of post-analysis software for immune sequencing data. Overall study findings and caveats: By F measure, samples from a shared preparation batch strongly co-clustered. Controls showed lower frequencies than patients for several TRBV segments, and TRBV5-6, TRBV5-1 and TRBV20-1 were among these.

The receptor was isolated from a girl between 5 and 17 years old with multiple sclerosis. This rearrangement joins TRBV12-3 or TRBV12-4 to TRBJ2-4, with 7 positions matching TRBD1. Specimen: blood. The chain's CDR3 is CASSLGGQLKNIQYF. CDR3 sequence (DNA): TGTGCCAGCAGTTTAGGGGGACAGCTAAAAAACATTCAGTACTTC.